The text below deals with one T cell receptor beta chain. Its antigen is unidentified. This record comes from a study of graft-versus-host responses after intestinal transplantation. Across the whole study: Induction with anti-thymocyte globulin, then tacrolimus and steroids for around three years, was given to all recipients. Findings of the study overall: Within allografts, high graft-versus-host to host-versus-graft clonal ratios were seen among patients with graft-donor T cell macrochimerism. Investigators detected GvH clones in recipient marrow, with some emerging earlier in ileum or blood.

The method was immunoSEQ multiplex PCR; TCRdb's version includes in-frame clones alone and lacks a portion of them. The repertoire consists of tens of thousands of clones, with over 80% occurring once and the leading ten covering 0.4% to 0.6%. Germline CDR1 SGHVS, CDR2 FQNEAQ. Trimming shortened V by 2 bases and J by 0 bases, and 16 bases separated the two germline ends. This CDR3 region has 17 residues. This chain joins TRBV7-8 and TRBJ2-5; D is undetermined. Sample: unstimulated CD8+ T cells sorted from spleen or lymph node cells, taken before intestinal transplant. The sequence came from a human donor who received an intestinal transplant. CDR3 sequence: CASSLYLSNEYQETQYF. In nucleotides, the CDR3 is TGTGCCAGCAGCTTATATCTTAGCAACGAGTACCAAGAGACCCAGTACTTC.